This TCR beta chain emerged from a study of blood T cell repertoires in COVID-19. Study-wide context: Nucleic acid was either cDNA or gDNA, and it came from T cells, B-cell-depleted T cells, or PBMCs.

In the original analysis: Counts of nucleated cells, estimated from reference gene primer amplification, were obtained. Data came from immunoSEQ multiplex PCR; TCRdb stores just in-frame clones and leaves some out. The DNA was the basis for D and trimming; V, J and clone size are from that table. The profile shows some 250,000 clones, around 84% of them singletons. Deletions cut 6 bases from V and 4 bases from J, with 18 bases between. Germline V lookup: CDR1 LGHNT, CDR2 FRNRAP. This CDR3 spans 15 amino acids. The specimen was peripheral blood. The rearrangement uses TRBV12-5 and TRBJ1-1; D is uncertain. The sequence was obtained from a man between 60 and 75 years old with acute or convalescent COVID-19. CDR3 in amino acids: CASGPGVFGSTEAFF. The CDR3 nucleotides are TGTGCTAGTGGCCCTGGGGTGTTCGGGAGCACTGAAGCTTTCTTT. Full variable domain (rest looked up from reference TRBV12-5 and TRBJ1-1): DARVTQTPRHKVTEMGQEVTMRCQPILGHNTVFWYRQTMMQGLELLAYFRNRAPLDDSGMPKDRFSAEMPDATLATLKIQPSEPRDSAVYFCASGPGVFGSTEAFFGQGTRLTVV.